This T cell receptor beta chain emerged from a study of blood T cell repertoires in COVID-19. Study-wide background: From the United States, Italy and Spain came samples of acute and convalescent COVID-19.

CDR3 length equals 17 residues. The germline V gene encodes CDR1 MGHRA and CDR2 YSYEKL. The V gene end was trimmed by 0 bases and the J gene end by 10 bases; junction bases not matched to a gene: 15. Original methodology: Amplified reference gene primers provided the basis for estimating nucleated cell counts. Generated by immunoSEQ multiplex PCR, the TCRdb table keeps only in-frame clones and is missing some. V and J calls and clone size are copied from that table; D and trimming were computed from the DNA. The sample lists 150,000 or so clones, about 79% seen once, with roughly 3% in the top ten. The sequencing sample was made of peripheral blood. This sequence was found in a woman older than 75 with acute or convalescent COVID-19. The chain carries TRBV4-1 and TRBJ1-5; 7 bases are shared with TRBD1. CDR3 in amino acids: CASSQDRPTGAYHPQHF. The CDR3 coding sequence is TGCGCCAGCAGCCAAGACAGACCAACAGGGGCGTACCACCCCCAGCATTTT.